Below, 21 T cell receptor beta chains from the same sample are listed, as sequenced in a study of cytomegalovirus exposure and HLA in healthy donors listed by TCRdb under 2017. The method behind the library was the immunoSEQ multiplex PCR assay. For the multiplex PCR, a mixture combining 60 forward primers for TCR Vbeta segments and 13 reverse primers for TCR Jbeta segments was used. This is the immuneACCESS table as TCRdb keeps it, with only in-frame sequences that have V and J called. A part of the clones is gone; compared with another copy, unresolved V genes explain less than half, and the rest is unexplained. For this sample the table gives 150,000 to 200,000 clones, of which roughly 85% were detected only once. The ten largest make up approximately 6% of the sample. Material: PBMCs. The source of these receptors is a middle-aged man in good health and CMV-seropositive.

V and J are TRBV7-2 and TRBJ1-2, with D hard to call. This CDR3 has 15 residues. In germline, CDR1 is SGHTA, CDR2 FQGNSA. V lost 5 bases and J lost 3, with 16 bases in between. Here the CDR3 DNA reads TGTGCCAGCAGCCACGCCCAGCCTCGGGACTATGGCTACACCTTC. Encoded protein: CASSHAQPRDYGYTF.

This rearrangement joins TRBV27 to TRBJ2-7; TRBD1 matches at 11 bases. This CDR3 region has 13 residues. Looked up from germline, CDR1 is MNHEY and CDR2 is SMNVEV (reference sequence). V gave up 8 bases and J gave up 4 bases; unmatched junction bases: 4. DNA for the CDR3: TGTGCCAGCCGGACAGGGGGCAGATACGAGCAGTACTTC. It is translated as CASRTGGRYEQYF.

This clone has only a few counts. Other DNA sequences in the same sample also yield this CDR3. V is TRBV5-1 and J is TRBJ1-1; D uncertain. Germline V CDR1 and CDR2: SGHRS, YFSETQ. Trimming cost V 2 bases and J 1 base, with 12 bases left between them. This CDR3 region has 15 residues. The CDR3 sequence: CASSFSLGRNTEAFF. In nucleotides, the CDR3 is TGCGCCAGCAGCTTCTCTCTCGGGAGGAACACTGAAGCTTTCTTT.

The CDR3 sequence is CASRAGLMNTGELFF. The CDR3 DNA sequence: TGCGCCAGCAGGGCCGGACTGATGAACACCGGGGAGCTGTTTTTT. The chain uses TRBV5-1 and TRBJ2-2; D is perhaps TRBD2 (5 bases). Germline loops: CDR1 SGHRS, CDR2 YFSETQ. The CDR3 covers 15 residues. Trimming took 5 bases from V and 1 from J, leaving 12 bases between them.

This clone was observed a handful of times. This chain joins TRBV7-9 and TRBJ2-1; D may be TRBD1 (5 bases). Germline CDR1 and CDR2: SEHNR and FQNEAQ (reference sequence). This CDR3 spans 12 amino acids. V dropped 1 base and J dropped 12 bases, with 10 bases sitting between them. DNA for the CDR3: TGTGCCAGCAGCTTAGGGCAGGGCAGGCAGTTCTTC. Translating it yields CASSLGQGRQFF.

The rearrangement joins TRBV30 to TRBJ2-1; D remains ambiguous. The V end was cut by 5 bases, the J end by 3 bases, with 5 bases between. CDR1 is GTSNPN, CDR2 SVGIG, per germline (reference sequence). The CDR3 has 11 amino acids. The CDR3 sequence: CAWGHYNEQFF. Here the CDR3 DNA reads TGTGCCTGGGGGCACTACAATGAGCAGTTCTTC.

This rearrangement joins TRBV18 to TRBJ2-2; a weak D match, TRBD2 (5 bases). Deletions cut 1 base from V and 8 bases from J, with 17 bases between. This CDR3 spans 16 amino acids. Germline CDR1 is KGHSH and CDR2 is LQKENI. The chain's CDR3 is CASSPQGVEVTGELFF. The CDR3 DNA is TGTGCCAGCTCACCACAGGGAGTTGAAGTAACAGGGGAGCTGTTTTTT. Together with reference TRBV18 and TRBJ2-2, the CDR3 gives the full variable domain: NAGVMQNPRHLVRRRGQEARLRCSPMKGHSHVYWYRQLPEEGLKFMVYLQKENIIDESGMPKERFSAEFPKEGPSILRIQQVVRGDSAAYFCASSPQGVEVTGELFFGEGSRLTVL.

V and J are TRBV28 and TRBJ1-5, with D possibly TRBD1 on 6 matching bases. CDR1 MDHEN and CDR2 SYDVKM come from the germline V gene. This CDR3 region has 15 residues. Trimming shortened V by 7 bases and J by 0 bases, and 13 bases separated the two germline ends. CDR3 nucleotide sequence: TGTGCCAGCACGGGTGGACAGATTAGCAATCAGCCCCAGCATTTT. Translation: CASTGGQISNQPQHF.

CDR3 sequence (DNA): TGTGCCAGCAGCCTGCCGTGGGGACAGGGGACCTACGAGCAGTACTTC. Translated: CASSLPWGQGTYEQYF. This chain uses TRBV7-9 with TRBJ2-7, with 10 bases fitting TRBD1. Trimming cost V 5 bases and J 2 bases; bases outside gene matches: 9. CDR3 length: 16 amino acids. Germline V CDR1 and CDR2: SEHNR, FQNEAQ (reference sequence).

The chain uses TRBV2 and TRBJ1-6; D perhaps matches TRBD1 (5 bases). V was pared by 3 bases and J by 10 bases, with 10 bases between. The CDR3 sequence is 13 residues long. Germline V gene data show CDR1 as SNHLY and CDR2 as FYNNEI. CDR3 sequence reads: CASSDRDGSPLHF. The CDR3, as DNA: TGTGCCAGCAGTGACAGGGATGGGTCACCCCTCCACTTT. The complete variable domain, with remaining parts taken from reference TRBV2 and TRBJ1-6, reads EPEVTQTPSHQVTQMGQEVILRCVPISNHLYFYWYRQILGQKVEFLVSFYNNEISEKSEIFDDQFSVERPDGSNFTLKIRSTKLEDSAMYFCASSDRDGSPLHFGNGTRLTVT.

The chain carries TRBV27 and TRBJ2-3, with TRBD2 identical over 9 bases. Trimming removed 6 bases from V and 0 bases from J; junction bases left unmatched: 7. CDR3 length: 16 residues. Looked up from germline, CDR1 is MNHEY and CDR2 is SMNVEV (reference sequence). The CDR3 reads CASRQLAGISTDTQYF. Written as DNA, the CDR3 is TGTGCCAGCAGGCAACTAGCGGGCATTAGCACAGATACGCAGTATTTT.

CDR3 in amino acids: CASSVNNMNTEAFF. The CDR3 coding sequence is TGTGCCAGCAGCGTAAACAACATGAACACTGAAGCTTTCTTT. The chain couples TRBV9 to TRBJ1-1; the D is unclear. V was trimmed by 1 base and J by 0 bases, leaving 7 bases between them. The CDR3 is 14 residues long. Germline V lookup: CDR1 SGDLS, CDR2 YYNGEE.

The J gene is TRBJ1-4, the V gene TRBV2, with D uncertain. From germline, CDR1 is SNHLY and CDR2 FYNNEI. There are 14 residues in the CDR3. The ends were cut back, 8 bases at V and 7 bases at J, with 17 bases in the middle. The CDR3 here is CASAPGGSGEKLFF. CDR3 nucleotides: TGTGCCAGCGCTCCGGGAGGCTCGGGTGAAAAACTGTTTTTT.

The chain carries TRBV11-2 and TRBJ2-1; TRBD2 matches 8 bases. J lost 10 bases, V lost 2 bases, and 10 bases had no gene match. Germline values: CDR1 SGHAT, CDR2 FQNNGV. This CDR3 is 15 amino acids long. The CDR3 sequence: CASSLYYSGSWEQFF. Here the CDR3 DNA reads TGTGCCAGCAGCTTATACTACAGCGGGAGCTGGGAGCAGTTCTTC.

This chain joins TRBV28 and TRBJ1-5; 8 bases match TRBD1. Germline V gives CDR1 MDHEN, CDR2 SYDVKM. The CDR3 spans 13 residues. Trimming at V came to 5 bases and at J to 8 bases, leaving 5 bases not matched to a gene. The CDR3 DNA follows: TGTGCCAGCAGTCTAACAGGGGGGAAGCCCCAGCATTTT. It codes for CASSLTGGKPQHF.

V usage is TRBV2 and J usage is TRBJ2-1; a weak D match, TRBD1 (5 bases). CDR1 SNHLY and CDR2 FYNNEI come from the germline V gene. The CDR3 spans 15 residues. Trimming left V 6 bases short and J 0 bases short, with 12 bases between. The CDR3: CASSPLGLSYNEQFF. The DNA for the CDR3 is TGTGCCAGCAGCCCCTTGGGGCTCTCCTACAATGAGCAGTTCTTC.

This clone was found once. J is TRBJ2-3 and V is TRBV5-1; 7 bases match TRBD1. Germline values: CDR1 SGHRS, CDR2 YFSETQ. CDR3 length equals 15 residues. J was trimmed by 2 bases and V by 5 bases; bases with no gene match: 8. CDR3 DNA sequence: TGCGCCAGCAGGCCAACAGGGGTCCCCACAGATACGCAGTATTTT. As protein: CASRPTGVPTDTQYF.

The V call is TRBV7-8, the J call TRBJ2-7, with 8 positions matching TRBD1. Germline V gene data show CDR1 as SGHVS and CDR2 as FQNEAQ. CDR3 length: 15 residues. V lost 1 base, J lost 6 bases, and 8 bases stayed unmatched. The CDR3 protein is CASSLESRGQGEQYF. Written as DNA, the CDR3 is TGTGCCAGCAGCTTAGAGAGTCGAGGACAGGGCGAGCAGTACTTC.

The J gene is TRBJ2-1, the V gene TRBV4-2; TRBD2 agrees at 10 bases. This CDR3 region has 17 residues. CDR1 is LGHNA and CDR2 is YNFKEQ in the germline V gene. V lost 2 bases and J lost 0; bases outside the gene matches: 4. The DNA for the CDR3 is TGTGCCAGCAGCCAACTAATAGCGGGGGGCTCCTACAATGAGCAGTTCTTC. This gives the protein CASSQLIAGGSYNEQFF.

The chain joins TRBV30 to TRBJ1-6; 7 bases match TRBD1. V shed 3 bases and J 4 bases; nucleotides not matched to a gene: 15. Germline lookup yields CDR1 GTSNPN and CDR2 SVGIG (reference sequence). The CDR3 is 18 residues long. The chain's CDR3 is CAWRGRQGLVGYNSPLHF. The CDR3 bases are TGTGCCTGGAGAGGGAGACAGGGCCTTGTTGGGTATAATTCACCCCTCCACTTT. Full variable domain (outside the CDR3, taken from reference TRBV30 and TRBJ1-6): SQTIHQWPATLVQPVGSPLSLECTVEGTSNPNLYWYRQAAGRGLQLLFYSVGIGQISSEVPQNLSASRPQDRQFILSSKKLLLSDSGFYLCAWRGRQGLVGYNSPLHFGNGTRLTVT.

The rearrangement links TRBV6-1 to TRBJ1-2, with D unclear. This CDR3 is 11 amino acids long. CDR1 is MNHNS and CDR2 is SASEGT in the germline V gene. The V end lost 8 bases, the J end lost 8 bases, and 12 bases lay between the germline ends. Written as DNA, the CDR3 is TGTGCCAGCCACAGACGATCCGGCTACACCTTC. Its translation: CASHRRSGYTF.